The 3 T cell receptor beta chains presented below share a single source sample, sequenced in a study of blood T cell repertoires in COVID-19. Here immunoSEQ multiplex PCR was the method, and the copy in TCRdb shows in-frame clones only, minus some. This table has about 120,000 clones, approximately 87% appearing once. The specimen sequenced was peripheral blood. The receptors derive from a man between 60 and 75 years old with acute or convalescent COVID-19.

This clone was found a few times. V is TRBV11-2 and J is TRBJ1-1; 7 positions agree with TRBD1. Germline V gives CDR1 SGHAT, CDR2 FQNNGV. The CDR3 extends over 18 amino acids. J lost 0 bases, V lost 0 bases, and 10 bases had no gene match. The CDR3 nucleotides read TGTGCCAGCAGCTTAGATCGACAGGGACCAATAGTGAACACTGAAGCTTTCTTT. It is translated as CASSLDRQGPIVNTEAFF.

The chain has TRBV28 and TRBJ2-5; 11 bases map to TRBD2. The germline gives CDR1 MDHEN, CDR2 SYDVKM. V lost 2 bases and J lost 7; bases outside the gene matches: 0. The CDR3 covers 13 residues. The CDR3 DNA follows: TGTGCCAGCAGTTTACTAGCGGGAGGGACCCAGTACTTC. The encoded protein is CASSLLAGGTQYF.

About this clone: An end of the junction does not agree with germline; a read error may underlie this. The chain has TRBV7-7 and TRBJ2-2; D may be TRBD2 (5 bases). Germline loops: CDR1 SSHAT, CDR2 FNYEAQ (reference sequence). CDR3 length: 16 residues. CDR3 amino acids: CASSLRVGGNTGELFF. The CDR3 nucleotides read TGTGCTAGCAGCTTAAGGGTAGGAGGAAACACCGGGGAGCTGTTTTTT.